The entry below gives a single TCR beta chain sequence along with its context. A single count supports this clonotype. Its antigen remains unidentified. The record has no base qualities; no much larger clone is one base away. Evidence from a single read is weak. These data come from a study of CD8 T cells in Susac syndrome (dated by TCRdb to between 2018 and 2021). Background for the entire study: Of the Susac syndrome patients who were sequenced, more than five had clinically active disease and roughly 8 were in clinical remission. At the time of blood withdrawal, Susac syndrome patients were either therapy-naive, taking corticosteroids (with some also receiving IVIg), or on IVIg alone. Repertoire sequencing was used to test whether CD8+ T cell activation and differentiation in Susac syndrome was antigen driven. General conclusions and limits of the study: In patients with Susac syndrome, the CD4+ T cell repertoire showed no detectable clonal expansion. The study acknowledged that relatively few individuals were included in the TCR sequencing and HLA analysis.

RNA was extracted using the RNeasy kit, and about 0.45 to 1 ug of the RNA was reverse transcribed with random hexamers. The immunoSEQ multiplex PCR assay, covering 54 Vbeta and 13 Jbeta segments, was used to amplify TCR beta CDR3 regions. Bias from PCR amplification was corrected by using a synthetic template baseline for primer optimization and for computational correction. The study's processing was this. Reads were annotated to V, D and J genes according to IMGT and were analyzed with immunoSEQ Analyzer, with only productive sequences retained. Clonality was calculated as one minus the Shannon entropy normalized by log2 of the number of productive unique sequences. For each patient and control, public and private clones were evaluated within the 100 most prevalent clones. Clones were defined as Susac-specific if absent from the healthy and MS cohorts, from 900 to 1,200 published viral clones and from other ImmuneACCESS disease sequences. In TCRdb, the public reads were trimmed at Q25 with fastp and aligned with MiXCR, with productive beta chains retained. CDR3 protein sequences are deduplicated, and each keeps its most common genes and DNA. Here the V and J calls rest on TCRdb's processing, not on the authors' analysis. This sample has some 180,000 distinct CDR3 sequences in its table, and 90% to 95% of those were observed once. Around 0.085% of the sample is in the top ten clones.

CDR1 and CDR2 are read off the germline V gene (reference sequence) as DFQATT and SNEGSKA. From cysteine to phenylalanine, the CDR3 is 14 amino acids long. Left in the record is the CDR3 DNA by itself, 42 bases read in frame from the first base. V loses 3 bases at its end and J loses 6 bases; junction bases beyond the gene matches: 11. High-throughput TCR beta sequencing profiled peripheral blood CD8+ and CD4+ T cells from healthy donors, Susac syndrome patients and multiple sclerosis patients. The Susac syndrome patients fulfilled recently defined diagnostic criteria for either definite or probable disease. Bulk CD8+ and CD4+ T cells were purified by magnetic negative isolation, whereas CD8+ TEMRA cells were enriched by FACS. Blood was collected in EDTA tubes and processed within 24 hours, with PBMCs isolated through density gradient centrifugation. PBMCs intended for TCR sequencing were cryopreserved in liquid nitrogen and were subsequently thawed in a 37 degrees C water bath. A purity of at least 90% was achieved for sorted or isolated CD4+, CD8+ and CD8+ TEMRA cells.

Sequencing was carried out using CD4+ T cells from PBMCs. The receptor was derived from a human donor with Susac syndrome. Here the chain combines TRBV20-1 and TRBJ2-7; 7 junctional bases match TRBD1. CDR3 reads: CSASPPGQSVEQYF. The nucleotides are TGCAGTGCTAGTCCGCCGGGACAGTCGGTCGAGCAGTACTTC.